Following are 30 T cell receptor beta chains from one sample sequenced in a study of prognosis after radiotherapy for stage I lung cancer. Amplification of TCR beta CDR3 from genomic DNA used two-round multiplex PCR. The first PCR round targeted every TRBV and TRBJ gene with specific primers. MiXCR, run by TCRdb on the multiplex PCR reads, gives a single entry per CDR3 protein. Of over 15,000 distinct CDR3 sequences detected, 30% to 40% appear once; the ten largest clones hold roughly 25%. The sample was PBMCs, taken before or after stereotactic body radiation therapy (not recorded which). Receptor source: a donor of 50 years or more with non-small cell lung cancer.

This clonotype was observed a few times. CDR3 residues: CASITGRGNTEAFF. CDR3 DNA: TGCGCCAGCATCACAGGGAGGGGGAACACTGAAGCTTTCTTT. This rearrangement joins TRBV10-2 to TRBJ1-1; D might be TRBD1 (6 bases). Germline lookup yields CDR1 WSHSY and CDR2 SAAADI. Trimming pared 7 bases from V and 1 base from J, leaving 13 bases between. There are 14 residues in the CDR3.

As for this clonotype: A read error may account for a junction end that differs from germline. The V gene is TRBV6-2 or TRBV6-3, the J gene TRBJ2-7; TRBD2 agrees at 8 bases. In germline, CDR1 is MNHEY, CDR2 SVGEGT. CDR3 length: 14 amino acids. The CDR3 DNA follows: TGTGACAGCAGTGACGGGGGGGACACCTACGAGCAGTACTTC. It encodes CDSSDGGDTYEQYF.

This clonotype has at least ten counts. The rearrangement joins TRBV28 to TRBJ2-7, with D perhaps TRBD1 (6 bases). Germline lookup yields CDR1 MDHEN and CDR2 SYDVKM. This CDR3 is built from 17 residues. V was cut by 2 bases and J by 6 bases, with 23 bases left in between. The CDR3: CASSLRGMTGSTSEQYF. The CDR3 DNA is TGTGCCAGCAGTTTAAGAGGGATGACAGGATCAACTTCCGAGCAGTACTTC.

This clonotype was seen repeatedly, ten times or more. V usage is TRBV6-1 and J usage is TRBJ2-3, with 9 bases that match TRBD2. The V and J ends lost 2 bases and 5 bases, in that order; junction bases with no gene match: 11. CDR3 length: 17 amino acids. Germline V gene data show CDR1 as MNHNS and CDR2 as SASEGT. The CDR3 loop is CASSELVAGDPIDTQYF. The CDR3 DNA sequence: TGTGCCAGCAGTGAACTCGTAGCGGGAGACCCGATAGATACGCAGTATTTT.

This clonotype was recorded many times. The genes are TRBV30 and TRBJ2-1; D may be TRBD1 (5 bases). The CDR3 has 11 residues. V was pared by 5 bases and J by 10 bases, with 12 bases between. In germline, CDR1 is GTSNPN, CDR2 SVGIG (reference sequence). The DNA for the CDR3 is TGTGCCTGGTCCCTGGGGCGGGAGCAGTTCTTC. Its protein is CAWSLGREQFF.

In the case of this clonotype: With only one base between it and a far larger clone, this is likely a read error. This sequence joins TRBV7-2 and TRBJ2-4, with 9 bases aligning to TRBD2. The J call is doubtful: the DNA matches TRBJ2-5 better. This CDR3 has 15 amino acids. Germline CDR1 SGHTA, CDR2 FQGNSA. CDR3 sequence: CASSLLLAGQETQYF. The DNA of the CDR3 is TGTGCCAGCAGCTTACTTCTAGCGGGACAGGAGACCCAGTACTTC.

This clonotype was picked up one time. CDR3: CASRLMPSGGVHEQYF. As DNA, the CDR3 is TGTGCCAGCAGACTTATGCCATCAGGGGGGGTGCACGAGCAGTACTTC. The V and J genes are TRBV28 and TRBJ2-7, with D perhaps assigned TRBD1 or TRBD2 (7 bases each). With 6 bases removed from V and 5 bases from J, the gap between germline ends came to 23 bases. CDR3 length: 16 amino acids. CDR1 MDHEN and CDR2 SYDVKM come from the germline V gene.

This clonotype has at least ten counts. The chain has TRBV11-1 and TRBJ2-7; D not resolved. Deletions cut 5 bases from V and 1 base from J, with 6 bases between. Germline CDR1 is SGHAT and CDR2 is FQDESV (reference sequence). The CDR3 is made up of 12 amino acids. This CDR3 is CASSPDSYEQYF. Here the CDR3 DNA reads TGTGCCAGCAGCCCCGATTCCTACGAGCAGTACTTC.

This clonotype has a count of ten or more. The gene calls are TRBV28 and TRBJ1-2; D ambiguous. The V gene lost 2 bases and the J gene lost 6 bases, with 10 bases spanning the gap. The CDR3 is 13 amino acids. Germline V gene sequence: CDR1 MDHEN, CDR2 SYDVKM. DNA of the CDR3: TGTGCCAGCAGTTTAGTTGTAGGTGATGGCTACACCTTC. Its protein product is CASSLVVGDGYTF.

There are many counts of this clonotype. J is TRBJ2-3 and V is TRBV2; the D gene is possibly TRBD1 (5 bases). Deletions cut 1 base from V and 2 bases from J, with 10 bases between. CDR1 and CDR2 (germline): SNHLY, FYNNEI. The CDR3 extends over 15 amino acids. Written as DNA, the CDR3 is TGTGCCAGCAGTGAAGTCAGGGCGCTCACAGATACGCAGTATTTT. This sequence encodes CASSEVRALTDTQYF.

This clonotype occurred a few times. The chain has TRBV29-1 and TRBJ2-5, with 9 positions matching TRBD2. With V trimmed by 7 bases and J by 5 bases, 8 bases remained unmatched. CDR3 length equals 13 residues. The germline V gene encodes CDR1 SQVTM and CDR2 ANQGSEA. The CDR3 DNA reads TGCAGCGGGGCTAGCGGGAAGGGCGAGACCCAGTACTTC. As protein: CSGASGKGETQYF.

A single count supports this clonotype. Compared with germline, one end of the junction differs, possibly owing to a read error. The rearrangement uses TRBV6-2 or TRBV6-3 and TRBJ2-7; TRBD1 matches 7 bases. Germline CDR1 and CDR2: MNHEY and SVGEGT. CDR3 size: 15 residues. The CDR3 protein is CASSNYRQGYYEQYF. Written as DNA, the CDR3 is TGCGCCAGCAGTAATTACCGACAGGGCTACTACGAGCAGTACTTC.

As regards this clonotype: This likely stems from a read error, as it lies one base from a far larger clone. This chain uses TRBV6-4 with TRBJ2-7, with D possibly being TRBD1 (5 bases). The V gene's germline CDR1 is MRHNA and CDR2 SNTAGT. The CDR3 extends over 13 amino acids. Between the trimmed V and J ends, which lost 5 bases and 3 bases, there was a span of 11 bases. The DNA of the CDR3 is TGTGCCAGCAGTAAGACAGTTTACTACGAGCAGTACTTC. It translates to CASSKTVYYEQYF.

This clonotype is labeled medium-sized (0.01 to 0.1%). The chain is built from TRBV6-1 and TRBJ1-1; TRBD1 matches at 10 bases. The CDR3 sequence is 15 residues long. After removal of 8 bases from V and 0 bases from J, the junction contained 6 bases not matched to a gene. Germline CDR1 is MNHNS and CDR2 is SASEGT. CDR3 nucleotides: TGTGCCAGCGAAGACAGGGGGCTTATGAACACTGAAGCTTTCTTT. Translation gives CASEDRGLMNTEAFF.

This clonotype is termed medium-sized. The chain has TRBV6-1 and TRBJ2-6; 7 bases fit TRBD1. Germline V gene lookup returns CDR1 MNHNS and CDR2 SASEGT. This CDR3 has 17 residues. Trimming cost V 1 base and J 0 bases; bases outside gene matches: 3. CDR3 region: CASSEEPGGSGANVLTF. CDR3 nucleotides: TGTGCCAGCAGTGAAGAGCCAGGGGGCTCTGGGGCCAACGTCCTGACTTTC.

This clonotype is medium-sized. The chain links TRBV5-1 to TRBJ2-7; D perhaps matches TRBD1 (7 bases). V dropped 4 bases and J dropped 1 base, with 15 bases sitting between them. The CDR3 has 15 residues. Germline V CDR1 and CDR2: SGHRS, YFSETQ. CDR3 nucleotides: TGCGCCAGCAGCCCCCGCGGGACAGCTTCCTACGAGCAGTACTTC. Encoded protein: CASSPRGTASYEQYF.

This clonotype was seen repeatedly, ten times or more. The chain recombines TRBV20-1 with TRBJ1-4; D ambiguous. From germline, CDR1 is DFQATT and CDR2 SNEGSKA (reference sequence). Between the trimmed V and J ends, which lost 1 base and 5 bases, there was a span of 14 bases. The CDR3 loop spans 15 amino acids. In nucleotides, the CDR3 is TGCAGTGCTAGAGTGTTCAACCGAAACAATGAAAAACTGTTTTTT. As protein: CSARVFNRNNEKLFF.

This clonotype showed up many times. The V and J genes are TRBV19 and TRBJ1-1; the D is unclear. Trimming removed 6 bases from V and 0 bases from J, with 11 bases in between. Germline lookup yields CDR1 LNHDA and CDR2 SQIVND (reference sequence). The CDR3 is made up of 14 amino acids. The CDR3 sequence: CASRERIMNTEAFF. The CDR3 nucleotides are TGTGCCAGTAGAGAAAGGATAATGAACACTGAAGCTTTCTTT.

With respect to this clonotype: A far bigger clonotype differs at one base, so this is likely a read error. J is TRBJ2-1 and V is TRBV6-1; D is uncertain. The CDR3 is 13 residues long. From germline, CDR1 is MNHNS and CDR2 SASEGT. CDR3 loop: CASSGVVCNEQFF. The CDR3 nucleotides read TGCGCCAGCAGTGGGGTCGTGTGCAATGAGCAGTTCTTC.

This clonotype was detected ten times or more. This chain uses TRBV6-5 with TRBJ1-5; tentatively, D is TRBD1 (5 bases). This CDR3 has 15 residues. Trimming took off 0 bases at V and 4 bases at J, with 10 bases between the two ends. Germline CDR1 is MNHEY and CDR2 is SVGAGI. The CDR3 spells CASSYSVGGNQPQHF. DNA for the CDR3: TGTGCCAGCAGTTACTCGGTCGGGGGGAATCAGCCCCAGCATTTT.

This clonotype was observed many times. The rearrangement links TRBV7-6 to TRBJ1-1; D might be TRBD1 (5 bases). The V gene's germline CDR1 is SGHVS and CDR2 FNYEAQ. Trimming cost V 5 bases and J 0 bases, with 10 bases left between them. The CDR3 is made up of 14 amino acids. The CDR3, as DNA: TGTGCCAGCAGCCTCAGGGTTGTGAACACTGAAGCTTTCTTT. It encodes CASSLRVVNTEAFF. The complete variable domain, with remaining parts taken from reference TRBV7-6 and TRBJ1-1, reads GAGVSQSPRYKVTKRGQDVALRCDPISGHVSLYWYRQALGQGPEFLTYFNYEAQQDKSGLPNDRFSAERPEGSISTLTIQRTEQRDSAMYRCASSLRVVNTEAFFGQGTRLTVV.

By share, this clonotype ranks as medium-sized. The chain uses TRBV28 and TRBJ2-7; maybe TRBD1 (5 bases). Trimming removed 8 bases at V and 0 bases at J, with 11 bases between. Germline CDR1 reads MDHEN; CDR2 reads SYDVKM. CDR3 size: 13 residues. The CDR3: CASQGLSSYEQYF. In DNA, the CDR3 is TGTGCCAGCCAGGGCCTAAGCTCCTACGAGCAGTACTTC.

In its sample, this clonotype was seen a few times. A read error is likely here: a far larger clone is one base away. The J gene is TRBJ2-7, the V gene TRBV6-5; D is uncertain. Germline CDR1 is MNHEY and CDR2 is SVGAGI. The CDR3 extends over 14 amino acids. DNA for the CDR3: TGTGTCAGCAGTCCCCGAAGCGACTCCCACGAGCAGTACTTC. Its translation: CVSSPRSDSHEQYF.

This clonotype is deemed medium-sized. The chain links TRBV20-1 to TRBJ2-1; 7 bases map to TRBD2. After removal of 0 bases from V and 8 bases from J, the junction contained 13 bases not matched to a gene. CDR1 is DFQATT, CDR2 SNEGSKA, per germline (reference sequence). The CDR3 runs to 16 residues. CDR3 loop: CSARESSGKAIDEQFF. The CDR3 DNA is TGCAGTGCTAGAGAGTCTAGCGGCAAGGCAATCGATGAGCAGTTCTTC.

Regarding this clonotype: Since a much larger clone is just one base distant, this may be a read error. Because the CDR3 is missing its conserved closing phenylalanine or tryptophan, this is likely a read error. CDR3 nucleotides: TGCAGCTCAGGAACCGGGACCCATAGAGAAGCTTTCTAT. Translation gives CSSGTGTHREAFY. This rearrangement joins TRBV29-1 to TRBJ1-1, with D maybe TRBD1 (5 bases). There are 13 residues in the CDR3. Germline CDR1 reads SQVTM; CDR2 reads ANQGSEA. Trimming cost V 8 bases and J 8 bases, with 21 bases left between them.

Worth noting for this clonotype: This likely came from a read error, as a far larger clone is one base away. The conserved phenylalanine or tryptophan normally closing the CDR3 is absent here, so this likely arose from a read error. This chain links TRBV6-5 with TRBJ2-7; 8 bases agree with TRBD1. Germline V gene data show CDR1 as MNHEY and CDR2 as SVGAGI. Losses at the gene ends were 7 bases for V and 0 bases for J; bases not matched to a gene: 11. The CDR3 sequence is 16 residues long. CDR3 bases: TGTGCCAGCAACCCTCGCGGGACAGGCAGCTCCTACGAGCAGTACCTC. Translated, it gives CASNPRGTGSSYEQYL.

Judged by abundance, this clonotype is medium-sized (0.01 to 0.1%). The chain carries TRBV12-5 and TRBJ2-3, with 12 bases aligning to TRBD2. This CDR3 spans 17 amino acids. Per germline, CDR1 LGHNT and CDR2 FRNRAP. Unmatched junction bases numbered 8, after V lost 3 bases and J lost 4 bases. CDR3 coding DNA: TGTGCTAGTGGTTTCTACGCTAGCGGGAGGGGGGCAGATACGCAGTATTTT. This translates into CASGFYASGRGADTQYF.

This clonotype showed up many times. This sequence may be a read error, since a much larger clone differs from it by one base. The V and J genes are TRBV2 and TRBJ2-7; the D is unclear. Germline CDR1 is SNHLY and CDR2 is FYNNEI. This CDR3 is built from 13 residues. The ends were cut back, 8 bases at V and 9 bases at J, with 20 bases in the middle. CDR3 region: CASQKTGGAGQYF. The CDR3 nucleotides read TGTGCCAGCCAAAAGACTGGCGGCGCCGGGCAGTACTTC.

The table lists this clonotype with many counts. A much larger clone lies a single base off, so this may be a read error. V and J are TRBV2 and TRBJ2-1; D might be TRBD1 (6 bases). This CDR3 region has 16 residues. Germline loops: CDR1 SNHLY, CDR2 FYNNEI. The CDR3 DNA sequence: TGTGCCAGCGGATTACAGGGTTTTGACTCCTACAATGAGCAGTCCTTC. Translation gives CASGLQGFDSYNEQSF.

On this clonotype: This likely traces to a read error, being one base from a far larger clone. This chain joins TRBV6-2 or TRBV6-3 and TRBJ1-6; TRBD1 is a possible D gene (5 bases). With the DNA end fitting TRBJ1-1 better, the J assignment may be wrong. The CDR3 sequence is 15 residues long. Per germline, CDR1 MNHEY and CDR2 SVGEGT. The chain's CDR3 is CASREKGRLNAEAFF. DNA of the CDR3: TGTGCCAGCAGGGAGAAGGGGCGATTGAACGCTGAAGCTTTCTTT.